This T cell receptor beta chain was recovered during a study of PD-1 blockade in mismatch repair-deficient tumors. Mismatch repair deficiency was confirmed in all patients, by PCR or immunohistochemistry. TCR sequencing covered a few patients who responded to pembrolizumab. Here immunoSEQ multiplex PCR was the method, and the copy in TCRdb shows in-frame clones only, minus some. The repertoire holds around 110,000 clones, with 70% to 80% as singletons. The CDR3 sequence is 13 residues long. CDR1 is MRHNA and CDR2 is SNTAGT in the germline V gene. V was pared by 6 bases and J by 1 base, with 9 bases between. Points from the study as a whole: Tumor-resident clones, often absent from pretreatment blood, expanded after pembrolizumab and then contracted.

Concerning this clone: Its specificity is not known.

This TCR came from an adult with mismatch repair-deficient cancer. This chain uses TRBV6-4 with TRBJ1-1; D is ambiguous. This specimen consisted of peripheral blood, obtained 60 weeks after starting pembrolizumab. The chain's CDR3 is CASSPSPNTEAFF. In nucleotides, the CDR3 is TGTGCCAGCAGCCCTTCCCCGAACACTGAAGCTTTCTTT.